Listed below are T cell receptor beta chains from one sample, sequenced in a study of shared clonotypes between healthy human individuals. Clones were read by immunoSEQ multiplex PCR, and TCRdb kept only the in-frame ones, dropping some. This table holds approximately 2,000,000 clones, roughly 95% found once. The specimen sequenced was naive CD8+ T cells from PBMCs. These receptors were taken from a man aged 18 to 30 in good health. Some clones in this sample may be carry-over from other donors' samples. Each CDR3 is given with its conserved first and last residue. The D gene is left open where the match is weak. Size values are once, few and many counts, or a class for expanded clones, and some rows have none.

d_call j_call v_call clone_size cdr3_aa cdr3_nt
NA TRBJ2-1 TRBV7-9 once CASSTPRKSSYNEQFF TGTGCCAGCAGCACCCCGCGGAAAAGCTCCTACAATGAGCAGTTCTTC
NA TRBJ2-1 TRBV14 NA CASSPVGYFYNEQFF TGTGCCAGCAGCCCAGTAGGATACTTCTACAATGAGCAGTTCTTC
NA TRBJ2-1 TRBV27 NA CASSFNSLGNYNEQFF TGTGCCAGCAGTTTTAATTCCCTAGGTAATTACAATGAGCAGTTCTTC
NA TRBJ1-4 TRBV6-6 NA CASTVVGGSEKLFF TGTGCCAGCACCGTCGTAGGGGGGAGTGAAAAACTGTTTTTT
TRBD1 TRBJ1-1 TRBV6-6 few CASSHGTAEAFF TGTGCCAGCAGTCACGGGACAGCCGAAGCTTTCTTT
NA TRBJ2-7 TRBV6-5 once CASSYSIRRSLYEQYF TGTGCCAGCAGTTACTCGATTCGAAGAAGCCTTTACGAGCAGTACTTC
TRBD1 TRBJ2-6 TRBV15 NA CATSSRDSLYSGANVLTF TGTGCCACCAGCAGCCGGGACAGCCTTTACTCTGGGGCCAACGTCCTGACTTTC
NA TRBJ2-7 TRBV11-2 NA CASSPERGLASEQYF TGTGCCAGCAGCCCCGAACGGGGGCTAGCCTCCGAGCAGTACTTC
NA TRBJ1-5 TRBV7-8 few CASSLDSSNQPQHF TGTGCCAGCAGCCTCGACAGTAGCAATCAGCCCCAGCATTTT
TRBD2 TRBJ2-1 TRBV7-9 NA CASSGFGRERNNEQFF TGTGCCAGCAGCGGCTTTGGGCGGGAGAGGAACAATGAGCAGTTCTTC
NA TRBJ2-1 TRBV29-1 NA CSGVLASYNEQFF TGCAGCGGGGTTCTAGCGTCCTACAATGAGCAGTTCTTC
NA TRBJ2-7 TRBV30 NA CAWIGGDEQYF TGTGCCTGGATCGGAGGGGACGAGCAGTACTTC
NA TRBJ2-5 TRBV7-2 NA CASSFHGGGETQYF TGTGCCAGCAGCTTCCACGGGGGCGGTGAGACCCAGTACTTC
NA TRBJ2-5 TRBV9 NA CASSVGGAAETQYF TGTGCCAGCAGCGTAGGGGGGGCGGCGGAGACCCAGTACTTC
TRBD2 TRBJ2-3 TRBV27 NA CASSQRGRTDTQYF TGTGCCAGCAGTCAGCGGGGACGCACAGATACGCAGTATTTT
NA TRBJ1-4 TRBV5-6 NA CASSLLDEKLFF TGTGCCAGCAGCTTGCTGGATGAAAAACTGTTTTTT
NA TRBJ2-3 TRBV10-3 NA CAIRSGGSTTDTQYF TGTGCCATCAGATCCGGGGGATCCACCACAGATACGCAGTATTTT
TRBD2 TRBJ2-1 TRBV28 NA CASSFGLAGYNEQFF TGTGCCAGCAGTTTTGGACTAGCGGGATACAATGAGCAGTTCTTC
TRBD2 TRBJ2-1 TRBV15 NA CATTQAGRADNEQFF TGTGCCACTACTCAAGCGGGGAGGGCGGACAATGAGCAGTTCTTC
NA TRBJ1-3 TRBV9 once CASSSRGLSGNTIYF TGTGCCAGCAGTTCTAGGGGCCTCTCTGGAAACACCATATATTTT
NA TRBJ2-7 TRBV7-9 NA CASSARFPYEQYF TGTGCCAGCAGCGCGAGATTCCCCTACGAGCAGTACTTC
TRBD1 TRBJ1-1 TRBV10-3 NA CAIGEGALEAFF TGTGCCATCGGGGAGGGGGCCCTTGAAGCTTTCTTT
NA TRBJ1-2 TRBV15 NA CATSREGLGSYGYTF TGTGCCACCAGCAGAGAAGGTTTGGGGAGCTATGGCTACACCTTC
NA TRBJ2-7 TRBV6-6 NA CASNTGGYEQYF TGTGCCAGCAATACCGGGGGCTACGAGCAGTACTTC
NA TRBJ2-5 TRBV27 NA CASSLLGAETQYF TGTGCCAGCAGTTTATTGGGGGCAGAGACCCAGTACTTC
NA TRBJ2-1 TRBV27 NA CASSLRGSYNEQFF TGTGCCAGCAGTTTACGAGGTTCCTACAATGAGCAGTTCTTC
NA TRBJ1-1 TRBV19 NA CASSPGIFGNTEAFF TGTGCCAGTAGTCCGGGTATCTTCGGGAACACTGAAGCTTTCTTT
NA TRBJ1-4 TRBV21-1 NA CASKSLWGLNEKLFF TGTGCCAGCAAGTCGCTTTGGGGGCTGAATGAAAAACTGTTTTTT
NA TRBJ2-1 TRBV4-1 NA CASSQVGVVGNEQFF TGCGCCAGCAGCCAAGTGGGGGTAGTGGGTAATGAGCAGTTCTTC
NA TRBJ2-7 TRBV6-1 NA CASTLTSYEQYF TGTGCCAGCACCCTTACCTCCTACGAGCAGTACTTC
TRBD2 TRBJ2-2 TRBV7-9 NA CASSLGGLTSGNTGELFF TGTGCCAGCAGCTTGGGAGGGCTGACTAGCGGGAACACCGGGGAGCTGTTTTTT
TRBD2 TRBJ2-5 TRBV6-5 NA CATKGLAGSGETQYF TGTGCCACCAAGGGACTAGCGGGGAGCGGGGAGACCCAGTACTTC
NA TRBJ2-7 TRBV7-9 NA CASEEGPKDDEQYF TGTGCCAGCGAAGAGGGACCGAAGGACGACGAGCAGTACTTC
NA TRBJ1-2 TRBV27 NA CASSFGGGYYHGYTF TGTGCCAGCAGTTTTGGGGGGGGTTATTACCATGGCTACACCTTC
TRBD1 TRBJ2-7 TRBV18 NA CASSRGRDRGYEQYF TGTGCCAGCTCAAGAGGGCGGGACAGGGGCTACGAGCAGTACTTC
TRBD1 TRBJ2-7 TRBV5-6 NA CASSGEGQGRHEQYF TGTGCCAGCAGCGGAGAGGGACAGGGGAGGCACGAGCAGTACTTC
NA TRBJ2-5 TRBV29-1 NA CSVEEYSGGGADETQYF TGCAGCGTTGAAGAGTATTCCGGTGGGGGGGCGGACGAGACCCAGTACTTC
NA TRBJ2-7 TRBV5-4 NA CASSLAGDNYEQYF TGTGCCAGCAGCCTTGCAGGGGATAACTACGAGCAGTACTTC
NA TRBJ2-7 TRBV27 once CASSLLQNTIQYF TGTGCCAGCAGTTTATTGCAGAATACGATACAGTACTTC
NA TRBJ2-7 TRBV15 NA CATSRDRARGDYEQYF TGTGCCACCAGCAGAGATCGGGCTAGAGGGGACTACGAGCAGTACTTC
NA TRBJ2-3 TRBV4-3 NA CASSQDWDITDTQYF TGCGCCAGCAGCCAAGATTGGGACATCACAGATACGCAGTATTTT
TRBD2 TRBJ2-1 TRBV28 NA CASSSPQRERFYNEQFF TGTGCCAGCAGTTCACCCCAGCGGGAGCGATTTTACAATGAGCAGTTCTTC
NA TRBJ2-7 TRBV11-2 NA CASISSRAYEQYF TGTGCCAGCATATCGAGCAGGGCCTACGAGCAGTACTTC
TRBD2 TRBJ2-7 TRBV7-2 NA CASGTSGMTYEQYF TGTGCCAGCGGGACTAGCGGTATGACGTACGAGCAGTACTTC
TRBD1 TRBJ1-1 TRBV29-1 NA CSVWTGFGAFF TGCAGCGTTTGGACAGGATTTGGAGCTTTCTTT
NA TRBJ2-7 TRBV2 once CASSPRYEQYF TGTGCCAGCAGCCCCAGGTACGAGCAGTACTTC
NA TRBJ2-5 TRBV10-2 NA CASSLGTSPAQETQYF TGCGCCAGCAGCCTCGGGACCTCCCCAGCCCAAGAGACCCAGTACTTC
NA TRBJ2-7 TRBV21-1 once CASNAPDSSYEQYF TGTGCCAGCAACGCTCCCGACAGCTCCTACGAGCAGTACTTC
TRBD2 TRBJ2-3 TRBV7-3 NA CASSPYGGSTDTQYF TGTGCCAGCAGCCCCTACGGGGGGAGCACAGATACGCAGTATTTT
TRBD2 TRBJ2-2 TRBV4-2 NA CASSQEYGTRNTGELFF TGTGCCAGCAGCCAAGAATACGGGACTAGAAACACCGGGGAGCTGTTTTTT
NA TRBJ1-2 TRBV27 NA CASSLSEAGSYGYTF TGTGCCAGCAGTTTATCAGAGGCAGGGAGCTATGGCTACACCTTC
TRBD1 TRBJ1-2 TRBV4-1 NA CASSQARTGSYGYTF TGCGCCAGCAGCCAAGCCCGGACAGGGTCCTATGGCTACACCTTC